This TCR beta chain was recovered during a study of blood T cell repertoires in COVID-19. Germline loops: CDR1 SGHDT, CDR2 YYEEEE. This CDR3 is built from 13 residues. V was pared by 4 bases and J by 7 bases, with 14 bases between. It was during active infection that Seattle patients were enrolled and then longitudinally followed. The data were produced by immunoSEQ multiplex PCR, yet TCRdb's version contains in-frame clones alone and is incomplete. The data contain roughly 310,000 clones, 90% of them singletons. The sequencing sample was made of peripheral blood. The origin of this receptor is a woman in her 30s with COVID-19, enrolled during active disease. The gene calls are TRBV5-6 and TRBJ1-2; a possible D gene is TRBD1 (5 bases). CDR3 protein: CASSPGGGIGYTF. CDR3 sequence (DNA): TGTGCCAGCAGCCCTGGGGGGGGAATTGGCTACACCTTC.